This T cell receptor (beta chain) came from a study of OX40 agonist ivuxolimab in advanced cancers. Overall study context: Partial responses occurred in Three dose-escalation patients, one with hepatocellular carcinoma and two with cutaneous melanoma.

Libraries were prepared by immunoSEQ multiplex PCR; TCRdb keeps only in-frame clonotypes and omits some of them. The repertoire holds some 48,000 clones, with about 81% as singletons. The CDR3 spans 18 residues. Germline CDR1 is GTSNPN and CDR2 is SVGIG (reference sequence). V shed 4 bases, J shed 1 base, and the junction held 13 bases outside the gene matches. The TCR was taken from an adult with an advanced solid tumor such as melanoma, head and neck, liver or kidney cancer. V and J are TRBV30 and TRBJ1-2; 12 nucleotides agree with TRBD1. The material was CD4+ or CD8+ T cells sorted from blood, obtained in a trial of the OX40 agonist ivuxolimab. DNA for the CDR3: TGTGCCTGGATCTTCCGGGACAGGGGGCGACGGTTTAACTATGGCTACACCTTC. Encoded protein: CAWIFRDRGRRFNYGYTF.